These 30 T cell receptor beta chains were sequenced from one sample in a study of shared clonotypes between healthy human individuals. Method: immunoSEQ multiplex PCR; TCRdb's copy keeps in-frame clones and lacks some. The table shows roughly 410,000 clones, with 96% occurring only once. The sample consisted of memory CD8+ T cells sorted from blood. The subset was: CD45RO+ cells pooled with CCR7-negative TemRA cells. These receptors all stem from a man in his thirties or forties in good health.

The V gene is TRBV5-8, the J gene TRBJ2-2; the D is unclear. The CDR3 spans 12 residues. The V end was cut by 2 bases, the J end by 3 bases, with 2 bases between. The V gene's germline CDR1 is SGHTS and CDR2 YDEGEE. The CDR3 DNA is TGTGCCAGCAGCTTAGACACCGGGGAGCTGTTTTTT. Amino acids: CASSLDTGELFF.

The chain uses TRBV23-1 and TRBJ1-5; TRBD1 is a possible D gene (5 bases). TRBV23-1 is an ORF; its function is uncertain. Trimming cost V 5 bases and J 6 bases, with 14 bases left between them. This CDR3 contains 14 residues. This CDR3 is CASSSAGSGQPQHF. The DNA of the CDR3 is TGCGCCAGCAGTTCAGCAGGGTCGGGTCAGCCCCAGCATTTT.

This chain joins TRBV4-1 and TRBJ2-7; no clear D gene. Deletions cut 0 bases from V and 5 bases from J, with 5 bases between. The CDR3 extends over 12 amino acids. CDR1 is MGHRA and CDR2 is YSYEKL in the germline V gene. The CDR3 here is CASSQDFHEQYF. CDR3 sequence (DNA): TGCGCCAGCAGCCAAGATTTCCACGAGCAGTACTTC.

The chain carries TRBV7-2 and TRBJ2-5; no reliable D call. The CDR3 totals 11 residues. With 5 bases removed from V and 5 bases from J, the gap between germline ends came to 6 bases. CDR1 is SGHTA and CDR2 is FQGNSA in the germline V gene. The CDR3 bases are TGTGCCAGCAGCCAGACGGAGACCCAGTACTTC. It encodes CASSQTETQYF. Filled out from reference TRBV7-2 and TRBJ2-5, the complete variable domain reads GAGVSQSPSNKVTEKGKDVELRCDPISGHTALYWYRQSLGQGLEFLIYFQGNSAPDKSGLPSDRFSAERTGGSVSTLTIQRTQQEDSAVYLCASSQTETQYFGPGTRLLVL.

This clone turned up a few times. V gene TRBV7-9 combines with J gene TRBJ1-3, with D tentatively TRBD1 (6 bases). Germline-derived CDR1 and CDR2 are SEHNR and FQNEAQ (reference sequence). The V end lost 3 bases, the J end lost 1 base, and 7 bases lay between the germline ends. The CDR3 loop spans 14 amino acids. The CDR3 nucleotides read TGTGCCAGCAGCTTCGGGACATCTGGAAACACCATATATTTT. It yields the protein CASSFGTSGNTIYF.

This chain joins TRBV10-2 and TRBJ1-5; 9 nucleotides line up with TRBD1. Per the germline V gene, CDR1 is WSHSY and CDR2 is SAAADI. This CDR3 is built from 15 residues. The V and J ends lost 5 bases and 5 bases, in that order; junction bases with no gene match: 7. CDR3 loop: CASSTQGATHQPQHF. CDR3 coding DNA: TGCGCCAGCAGTACACAGGGGGCTACCCATCAGCCCCAGCATTTT.

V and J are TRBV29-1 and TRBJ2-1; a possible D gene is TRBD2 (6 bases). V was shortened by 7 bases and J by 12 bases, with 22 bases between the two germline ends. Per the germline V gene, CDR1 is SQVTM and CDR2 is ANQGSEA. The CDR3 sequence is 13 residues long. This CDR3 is CSARDFSGVRQFF. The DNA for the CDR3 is TGCAGCGCCCGGGACTTTAGTGGGGTTAGGCAGTTCTTC.

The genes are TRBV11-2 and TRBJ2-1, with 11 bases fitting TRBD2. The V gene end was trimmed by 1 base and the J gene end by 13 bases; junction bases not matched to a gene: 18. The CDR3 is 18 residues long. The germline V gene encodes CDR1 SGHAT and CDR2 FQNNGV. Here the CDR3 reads CASSLGLKGLAERRAQFF. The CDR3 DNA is TGTGCCAGCAGCTTAGGGCTTAAGGGACTAGCGGAAAGGAGAGCCCAGTTCTTC.

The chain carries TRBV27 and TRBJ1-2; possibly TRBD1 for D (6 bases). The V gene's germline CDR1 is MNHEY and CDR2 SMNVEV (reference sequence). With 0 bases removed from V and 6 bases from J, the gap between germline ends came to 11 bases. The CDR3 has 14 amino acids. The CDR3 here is CASSLSRGADGYTF. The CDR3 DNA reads TGTGCCAGCAGTTTATCCAGGGGCGCAGATGGCTACACCTTC.

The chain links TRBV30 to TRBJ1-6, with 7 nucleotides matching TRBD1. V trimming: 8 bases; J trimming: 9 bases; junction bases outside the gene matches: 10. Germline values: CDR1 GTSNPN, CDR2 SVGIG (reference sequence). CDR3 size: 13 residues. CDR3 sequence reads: CARNRGTGSPLHF. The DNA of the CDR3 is TGTGCCCGAAACAGGGGAACGGGTTCACCCCTCCACTTT. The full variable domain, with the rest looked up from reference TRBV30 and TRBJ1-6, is SQTIHQWPATLVQPVGSPLSLECTVEGTSNPNLYWYRQAAGRGLQLLFYSVGIGQISSEVPQNLSASRPQDRQFILSSKKLLLSDSGFYLCARNRGTGSPLHFGNGTRLTVT.

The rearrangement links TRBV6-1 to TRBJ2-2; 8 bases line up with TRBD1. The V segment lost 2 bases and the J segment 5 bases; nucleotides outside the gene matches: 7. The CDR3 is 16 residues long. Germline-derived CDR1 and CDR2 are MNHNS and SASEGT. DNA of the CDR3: TGTGCCAGCAGTGAACCTTCCAGGGGGCCAACCGGGGAGCTGTTTTTT. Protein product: CASSEPSRGPTGELFF.

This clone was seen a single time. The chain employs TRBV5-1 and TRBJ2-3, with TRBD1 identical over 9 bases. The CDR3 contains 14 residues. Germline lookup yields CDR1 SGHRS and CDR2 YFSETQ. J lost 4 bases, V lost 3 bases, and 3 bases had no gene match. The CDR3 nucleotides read TGCGCCAGCAGCTGGACAGGGGACGCAGATACGCAGTATTTT. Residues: CASSWTGDADTQYF.

The CDR3 reads CASRSVRGYTEAFF. The CDR3 DNA reads TGTGCCAGCAGGTCTGTTAGGGGATACACTGAAGCTTTCTTT. The chain is built from TRBV28 and TRBJ1-1, with a possible D match to TRBD1 (5 bases). The germline gives CDR1 MDHEN, CDR2 SYDVKM. V dropped 6 bases and J dropped 3 bases, with 14 bases sitting between them. There are 14 residues in the CDR3.

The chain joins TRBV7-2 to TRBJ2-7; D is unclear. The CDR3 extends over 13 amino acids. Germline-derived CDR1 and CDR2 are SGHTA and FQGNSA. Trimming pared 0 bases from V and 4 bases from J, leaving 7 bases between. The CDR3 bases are TGTGCCAGCAGCTTAGCGGAGCGATACGAGCAGTACTTC. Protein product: CASSLAERYEQYF. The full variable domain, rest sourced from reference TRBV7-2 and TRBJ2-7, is GAGVSQSPSNKVTEKGKDVELRCDPISGHTALYWYRQSLGQGLEFLIYFQGNSAPDKSGLPSDRFSAERTGGSVSTLTIQRTQQEDSAVYLCASSLAERYEQYFGPGTRLTVT.

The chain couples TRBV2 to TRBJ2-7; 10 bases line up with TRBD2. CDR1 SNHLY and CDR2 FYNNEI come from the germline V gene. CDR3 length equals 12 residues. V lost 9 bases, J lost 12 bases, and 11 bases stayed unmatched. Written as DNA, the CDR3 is TGTGCCAGTTCATGGACTAGCGGAGACCTGTACTTC. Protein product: CASSWTSGDLYF.

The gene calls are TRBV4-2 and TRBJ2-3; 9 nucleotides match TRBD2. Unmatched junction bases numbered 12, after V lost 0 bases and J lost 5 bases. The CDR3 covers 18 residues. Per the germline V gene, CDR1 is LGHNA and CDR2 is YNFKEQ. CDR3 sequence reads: CASSQEGRGRASEDTQYF. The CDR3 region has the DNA TGTGCCAGCAGCCAAGAGGGCCGCGGGAGGGCCTCTGAAGATACGCAGTATTTT.

The CDR3 bases are TGTGCCAGCAGCTTAGCCGGCAGGGATGGTGAAAAACTGTTTTTT. Translation: CASSLAGRDGEKLFF. The chain uses TRBV7-9 and TRBJ1-4; TRBD1 might be the D (5 bases). This CDR3 has 15 amino acids. Trimming removed 0 bases at V and 7 bases at J, with 12 bases between. CDR1 is SEHNR, CDR2 FQNEAQ, per germline (reference sequence).

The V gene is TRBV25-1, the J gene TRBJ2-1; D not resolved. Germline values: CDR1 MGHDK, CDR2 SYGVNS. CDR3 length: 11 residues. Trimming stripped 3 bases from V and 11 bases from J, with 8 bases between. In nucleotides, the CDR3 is TGTGCCAGCAGTGATGGCCGTAAGCAGTTCTTC. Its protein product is CASSDGRKQFF.

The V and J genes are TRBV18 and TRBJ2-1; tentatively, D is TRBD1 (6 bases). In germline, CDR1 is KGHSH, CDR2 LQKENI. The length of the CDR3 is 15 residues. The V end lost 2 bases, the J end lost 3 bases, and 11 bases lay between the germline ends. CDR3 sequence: CASSPNRDSYNEQFF. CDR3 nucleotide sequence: TGTGCCAGCTCACCAAACAGGGATAGCTACAATGAGCAGTTCTTC.

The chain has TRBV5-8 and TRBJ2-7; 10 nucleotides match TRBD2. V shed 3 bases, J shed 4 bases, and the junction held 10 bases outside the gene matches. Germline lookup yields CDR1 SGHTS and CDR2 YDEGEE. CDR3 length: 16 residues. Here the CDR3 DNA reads TGTGCCAGCAGCTCCCCTACTAGCGGGAAGAGGTACGAGCAGTACTTC. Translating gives CASSSPTSGKRYEQYF.

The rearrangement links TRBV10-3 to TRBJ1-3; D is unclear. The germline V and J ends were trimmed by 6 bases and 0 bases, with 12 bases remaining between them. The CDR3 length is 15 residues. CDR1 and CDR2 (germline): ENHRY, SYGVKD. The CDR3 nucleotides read TGTGCCATCAGCGCAGAGATCAGCTCTGGAAACACCATATATTTT. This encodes CAISAEISSGNTIYF.

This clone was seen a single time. CDR3 in DNA: TGTGCCAGCAGCTGGGACAGGGCTAGCGGGAGCGAGCAGTACTTC. As protein: CASSWDRASGSEQYF. The J gene is TRBJ2-7, the V gene TRBV7-3; D may be TRBD2 (10 bases). The V gene lost 4 bases and the J gene lost 6 bases, with 19 bases spanning the gap. The CDR3 totals 15 residues. The germline gives CDR1 SGHTA, CDR2 FQGTGA.

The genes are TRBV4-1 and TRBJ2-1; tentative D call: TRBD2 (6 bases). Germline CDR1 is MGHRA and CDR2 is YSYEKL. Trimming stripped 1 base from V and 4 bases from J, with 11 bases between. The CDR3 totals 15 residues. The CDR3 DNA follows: TGCGCCAGCAGCCAAGTTTGGGGGGTTTACAATGAGCAGTTCTTC. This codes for CASSQVWGVYNEQFF.

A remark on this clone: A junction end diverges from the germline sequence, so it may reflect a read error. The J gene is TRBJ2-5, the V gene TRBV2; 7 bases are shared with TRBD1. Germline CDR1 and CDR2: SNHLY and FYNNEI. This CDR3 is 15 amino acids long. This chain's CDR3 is CASTTGRGGQETRYF. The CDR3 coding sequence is TGTGCCAGCACTACAGGGAGAGGGGGCCAAGAGACCCGGTACTTC.

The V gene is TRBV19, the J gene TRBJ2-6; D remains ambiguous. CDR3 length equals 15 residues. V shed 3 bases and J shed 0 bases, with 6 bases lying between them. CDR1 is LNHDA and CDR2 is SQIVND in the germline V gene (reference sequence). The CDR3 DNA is TGTGCCAGTAGTATCAGCACCTCTGGGGCCAACGTCCTGACTTTC. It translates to CASSISTSGANVLTF. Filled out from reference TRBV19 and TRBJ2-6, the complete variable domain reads DGGITQSPKYLFRKEGQNVTLSCEQNLNHDAMYWYRQDPGQGLRLIYYSQIVNDFQKGDIAEGYSVSREKKESFPLTVTSAQKNPTAFYLCASSISTSGANVLTFGAGSRLTVL.

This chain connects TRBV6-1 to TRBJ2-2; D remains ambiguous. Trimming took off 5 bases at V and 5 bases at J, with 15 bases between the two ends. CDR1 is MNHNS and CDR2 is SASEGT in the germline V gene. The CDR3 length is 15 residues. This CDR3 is CASSWSLLGTGELFF. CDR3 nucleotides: TGTGCCAGCAGTTGGAGCCTGCTAGGAACCGGGGAGCTGTTTTTT.

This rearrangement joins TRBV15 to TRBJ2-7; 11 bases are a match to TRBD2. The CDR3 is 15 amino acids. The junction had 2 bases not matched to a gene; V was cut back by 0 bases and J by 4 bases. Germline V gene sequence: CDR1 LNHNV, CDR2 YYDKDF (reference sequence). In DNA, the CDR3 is TGTGCCACCAGCAGAGATACTAGCGGGAGTTACGAGCAGTACTTC. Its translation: CATSRDTSGSYEQYF.

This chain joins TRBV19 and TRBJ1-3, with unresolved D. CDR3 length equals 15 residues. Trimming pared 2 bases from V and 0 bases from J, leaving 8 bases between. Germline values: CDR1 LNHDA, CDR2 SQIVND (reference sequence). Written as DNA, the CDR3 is TGTGCCAGTAGTATAAGGACCCGCTCTGGAAACACCATATATTTT. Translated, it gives CASSIRTRSGNTIYF.

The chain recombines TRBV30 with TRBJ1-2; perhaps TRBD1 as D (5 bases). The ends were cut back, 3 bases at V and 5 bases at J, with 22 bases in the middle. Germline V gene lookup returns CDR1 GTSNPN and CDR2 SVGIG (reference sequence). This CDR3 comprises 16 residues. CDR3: CAWSIGGPSFLYGYTF. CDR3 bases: TGTGCCTGGAGCATTGGGGGACCCTCATTCCTATATGGCTACACCTTC.

The CDR3 loop reads CASSPPGAVDTQYF. In DNA, the CDR3 is TGTGCCAGCTCACCACCGGGGGCGGTAGATACGCAGTATTTT. V and J are TRBV18 and TRBJ2-3, with D perhaps TRBD1 (6 bases). In germline, CDR1 is KGHSH, CDR2 LQKENI. The ends were cut back, 0 bases at V and 5 bases at J, with 9 bases in the middle. CDR3 length: 14 amino acids. Drawing the rest from reference TRBV18 and TRBJ2-3, the complete variable domain is NAGVMQNPRHLVRRRGQEARLRCSPMKGHSHVYWYRQLPEEGLKFMVYLQKENIIDESGMPKERFSAEFPKEGPSILRIQQVVRGDSAAYFCASSPPGAVDTQYFGPGTRLTVL.